The following is a T cell receptor (beta chain) sequence with its context. This record comes from a study of TIL therapy for anti-PD-1-resistant metastatic lung cancer. Across the study: Patients had a median age of 54 years (range roughly 35-85).

Sequencing used immunoSEQ v3. Sequencing depth was 1.5 million to 2 million read pairs for survey level, about 5-6 million for deep. The repertoire was sequenced with immunoSEQ multiplex PCR; TCRdb's copy has only in-frame clones and lacks some. This table holds 35,000 to 55,000 clones, 79% found once. Time point noted: pre-treatment sample, taken before nivolumab and TIL therapy. Adults with stage 4 NSCLC were enrolled in a phase I trial. V gave up 6 bases and J gave up 0 bases, with 10 bases separating them. Germline lookup yields CDR1 SGHTS and CDR2 YDEGEE. The length of the CDR3 is 14 residues. The chain uses TRBV5-8 and TRBJ2-1, with no clear D. The receptor was isolated from a man in his 70s with non-small cell lung cancer. Sequences were derived from blood, sampled at baseline. CDR3 nucleotide sequence: TGTGCCAGCATCGACCCAAGCTCCTACAATGAGCAGTTCTTC. Translation: CASIDPSSYNEQFF.